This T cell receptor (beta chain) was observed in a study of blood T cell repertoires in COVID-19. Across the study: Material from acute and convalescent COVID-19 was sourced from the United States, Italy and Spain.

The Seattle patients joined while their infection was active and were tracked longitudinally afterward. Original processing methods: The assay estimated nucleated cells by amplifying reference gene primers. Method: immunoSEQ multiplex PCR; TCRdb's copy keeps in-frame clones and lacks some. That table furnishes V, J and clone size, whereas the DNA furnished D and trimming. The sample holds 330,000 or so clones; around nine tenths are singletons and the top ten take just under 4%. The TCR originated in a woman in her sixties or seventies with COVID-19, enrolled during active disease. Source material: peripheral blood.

This CDR3 reads CASREYEETQYF. In DNA, the CDR3 is TGTGCCAGCAGAGAGTACGAAGAGACCCAGTACTTC. This chain connects TRBV6-4 to TRBJ2-5, with unresolved D. Germline V gene sequence: CDR1 MRHNA, CDR2 SNTAGT. Trimming stripped 6 bases from V and 3 bases from J, with 8 bases between. The CDR3 is made up of 12 amino acids.